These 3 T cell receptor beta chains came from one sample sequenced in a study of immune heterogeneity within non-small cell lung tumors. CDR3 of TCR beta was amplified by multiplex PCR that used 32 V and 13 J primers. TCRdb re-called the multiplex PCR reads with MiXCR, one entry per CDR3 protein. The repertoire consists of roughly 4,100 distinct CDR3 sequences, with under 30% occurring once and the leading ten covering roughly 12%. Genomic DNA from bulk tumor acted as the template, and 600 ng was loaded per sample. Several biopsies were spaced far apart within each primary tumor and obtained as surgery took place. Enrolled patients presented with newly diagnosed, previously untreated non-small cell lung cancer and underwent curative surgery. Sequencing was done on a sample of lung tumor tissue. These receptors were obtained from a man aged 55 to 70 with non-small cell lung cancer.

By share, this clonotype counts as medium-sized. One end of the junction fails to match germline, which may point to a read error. The CDR3 DNA reads TGTGCTAGCAGACTAACAGGGGGCTGGACTGAAGCTTTCTTT. It translates to CASRLTGGWTEAFF. The chain uses TRBV7-7 and TRBJ1-1; the match to TRBD1 covers 9 bases. CDR3 length equals 14 residues. Per germline, CDR1 SSHAT and CDR2 FNYEAQ (reference sequence).

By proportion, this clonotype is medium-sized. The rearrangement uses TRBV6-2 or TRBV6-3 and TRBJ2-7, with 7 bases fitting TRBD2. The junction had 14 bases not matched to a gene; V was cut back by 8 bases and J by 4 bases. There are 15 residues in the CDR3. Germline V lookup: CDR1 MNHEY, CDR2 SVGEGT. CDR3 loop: CASRPTASGVYEQYF. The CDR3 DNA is TGTGCCAGCCGACCGACGGCTAGCGGAGTTTACGAGCAGTACTTC.

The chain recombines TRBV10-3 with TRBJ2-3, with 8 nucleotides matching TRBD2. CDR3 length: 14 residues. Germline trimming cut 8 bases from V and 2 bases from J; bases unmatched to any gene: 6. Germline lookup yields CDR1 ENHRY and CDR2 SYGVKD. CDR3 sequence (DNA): TGTGCCATCGATAGCGGGGCCCCCACAGATACGCAGTATTTT. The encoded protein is CAIDSGAPTDTQYF.